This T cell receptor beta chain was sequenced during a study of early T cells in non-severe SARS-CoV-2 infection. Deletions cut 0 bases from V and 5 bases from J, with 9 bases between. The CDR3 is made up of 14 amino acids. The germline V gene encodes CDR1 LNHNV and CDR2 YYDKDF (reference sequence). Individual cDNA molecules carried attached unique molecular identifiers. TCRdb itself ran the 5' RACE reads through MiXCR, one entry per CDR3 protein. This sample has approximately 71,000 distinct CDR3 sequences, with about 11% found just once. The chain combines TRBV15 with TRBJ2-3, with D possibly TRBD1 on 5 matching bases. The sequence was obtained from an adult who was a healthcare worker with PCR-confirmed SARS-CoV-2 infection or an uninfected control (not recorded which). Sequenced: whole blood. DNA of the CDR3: TGTGCCACCAGCAGAGAACAGGCGAGAGATACGCAGTATTTT. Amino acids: CATSREQARDTQYF.